One and the same sample provided the 32 T cell receptor beta chains below, sequenced in a study of cytomegalovirus exposure and HLA in healthy donors. PCR used 60 Vbeta primers and 13 Jbeta primers. The assay was immunoSEQ multiplex PCR, and TCRdb's table has in-frame clones only and misses some. Recorded for this sample: 90,000 to 130,000 clones. Sequencing was done on a sample of PBMCs. The receptors come from a middle-aged man in good health and CMV-seropositive.

CDR3 residues: CAISDRNTEAFF. DNA of the CDR3: TGTGCCATCAGTGACCGTAACACTGAAGCTTTCTTT. J is TRBJ1-1 and V is TRBV10-3; D gene uncertain. The CDR3 consists of 12 residues. Per germline, CDR1 ENHRY and CDR2 SYGVKD. Trimming removed 3 bases from V and 2 bases from J, with 4 bases in between.

The chain uses TRBV5-1 and TRBJ2-3; possible D gene TRBD2, 7 bases. CDR1 SGHRS and CDR2 YFSETQ come from the germline V gene. The V and J ends lost 4 bases and 2 bases respectively, with 17 bases between them. This CDR3 comprises 16 residues. Here the CDR3 reads CASSAGVGGLTDTQYF. The CDR3 DNA is TGCGCCAGCAGCGCCGGAGTCGGGGGGCTCACAGATACGCAGTATTTT.

This chain connects TRBV19 to TRBJ2-1; 9 bases align to TRBD2. The V gene end was trimmed by 3 bases and the J gene end by 6 bases; junction bases not matched to a gene: 6. The germline V gene encodes CDR1 LNHDA and CDR2 SQIVND (reference sequence). There are 15 residues in the CDR3. Here the CDR3 reads CASSIMGLATNEQFF. The DNA for the CDR3 is TGTGCCAGTAGTATTATGGGACTAGCTACCAATGAGCAGTTCTTC.

The chain is built from TRBV7-9 and TRBJ2-1; 8 bases line up with TRBD1. Losses at the gene ends were 1 base for V and 4 bases for J; bases not matched to a gene: 9. The germline V gene has CDR1 SEHNR and CDR2 FQNEAQ (reference sequence). This CDR3 contains 17 residues. This chain's CDR3 is CASSLVGPGTGYNEQFF. The CDR3 nucleotides read TGTGCCAGCAGCTTAGTGGGACCCGGGACAGGTTACAATGAGCAGTTCTTC.

This chain uses TRBV19 with TRBJ2-1, with TRBD2 identical over 8 bases. V gave up 0 bases and J gave up 7 bases; unmatched junction bases: 11. The CDR3 covers 17 residues. CDR1 and CDR2 from the germline V gene are LNHDA and SQIVND (reference sequence). In nucleotides, the CDR3 is TGTGCCAGTAGTATAGATCCACCGGGAGGGCTAAAAAATGAGCAGTTCTTC. It encodes CASSIDPPGGLKNEQFF.

The gene calls are TRBV28 and TRBJ2-7, with D tentatively TRBD2 (7 bases). The V gene lost 7 bases and the J gene lost 6 bases, with 13 bases spanning the gap. The CDR3 sequence is 12 residues long. CDR1 is MDHEN and CDR2 is SYDVKM in the germline V gene. The DNA of the CDR3 is TGTGCCAGCAAGTCAGGGGAGGGCGAGCAGTACTTC. Translated: CASKSGEGEQYF.

The V and J genes are TRBV25-1 and TRBJ2-1, with TRBD2 matching over 13 bases. The CDR3 runs 15 residues. The junction had 7 bases not matched to a gene; V was cut back by 7 bases and J by 7 bases. Germline V lookup: CDR1 MGHDK, CDR2 SYGVNS. CDR3 loop: CASTPGLAGLNEQFF. In nucleotides, the CDR3 is TGTGCCAGCACTCCGGGACTAGCGGGACTAAATGAGCAGTTCTTC.

The genes are TRBV5-1 and TRBJ1-2, with TRBD1 matching 7 bases. V was clipped by 4 bases and J by 5 bases; unmatched bases: 11. Germline V gene sequence: CDR1 SGHRS, CDR2 YFSETQ. The CDR3 spans 15 residues. The CDR3: CASSSSGTEVYGYTF. CDR3 nucleotide sequence: TGCGCCAGCAGCAGCTCTGGGACAGAGGTGTATGGCTACACCTTC. The full variable domain, its missing parts supplied by reference TRBV5-1 and TRBJ1-2, is KAGVTQTPRYLIKTRGQQVTLSCSPISGHRSVSWYQQTPGQGLQFLFEYFSETQRNKGNFPGRFSGRQFSNSRSEMNVSTLELGDSALYLCASSSSGTEVYGYTFGSGTRLTVV.

This rearrangement joins TRBV9 to TRBJ2-2; D perhaps matches TRBD1 (6 bases). The CDR3 sequence is 19 residues long. From germline, CDR1 is SGDLS and CDR2 YYNGEE. V was clipped by 1 base and J by 1 base, with 20 bases between them. The CDR3 DNA follows: TGTGCCAGCAGCGTACAGGGGATCGGGAATCTTAAGAACACCGGGGAGCTGTTTTTT. Translating gives CASSVQGIGNLKNTGELFF.

This chain links TRBV19 with TRBJ1-2; weak D call: TRBD1 (5 bases). The CDR3 totals 15 residues. Germline lookup yields CDR1 LNHDA and CDR2 SQIVND (reference sequence). The V gene lost 7 bases and the J gene lost 7 bases, with 22 bases spanning the gap. The CDR3 region is CASNKWQGQEIGYTF. The DNA of the CDR3 is TGTGCCAGTAACAAATGGCAAGGACAAGAGATTGGCTACACCTTC.

The V and J genes are TRBV6-5 and TRBJ2-1, with 9 bases aligning to TRBD1. Germline V CDR1 and CDR2: MNHEY, SVGAGI. The trim removed 2 bases at V and 9 bases at J, leaving 8 bases unmatched. This CDR3 is 15 amino acids long. The CDR3: CASSYPGQGLSEQFF. The CDR3 region has the DNA TGTGCCAGCAGTTACCCCGGACAGGGGTTGAGTGAGCAGTTCTTC.

About this clone: The sample holds other DNA sequences that translate to the same CDR3. The chain couples TRBV6-5 to TRBJ1-2, with a tentative D call TRBD1 (5 bases). V lost 6 bases, J lost 4 bases, and 12 bases lay in between. Germline V gives CDR1 MNHEY, CDR2 SVGAGI. This CDR3 comprises 13 residues. The CDR3 loop is CASSPQGSYGYTF. The CDR3 bases are TGTGCCAGCAGCCCCCAGGGCAGCTATGGCTACACCTTC.

The chain couples TRBV6-5 to TRBJ2-2; possibly TRBD1 for D (5 bases). V was clipped by 4 bases and J by 0 bases, with 12 bases between them. Looked up from germline, CDR1 is MNHEY and CDR2 is SVGAGI. The CDR3 consists of 16 residues. The CDR3 DNA follows: TGTGCCAGCAGTTGGACAAGCGCTTCGAACACCGGGGAGCTGTTTTTT. Translating gives CASSWTSASNTGELFF.

This chain uses TRBV6-5 with TRBJ1-3, with 7 bases identical to TRBD1. The CDR3 sequence is 15 residues long. Trimming at V came to 5 bases and at J to 1 base, leaving 5 bases not matched to a gene. Germline CDR1 is MNHEY and CDR2 is SVGAGI. In DNA form, the CDR3 reads TGTGCCAGCAGTCCGGACAGGCCTTCTGGAAACACCATATATTTT. As protein: CASSPDRPSGNTIYF.

V gene TRBV2 combines with J gene TRBJ2-1; 7 bases line up with TRBD2. This CDR3 region has 13 residues. J gave up 10 bases and V 3 bases, and 6 bases lay outside the gene matches. Germline CDR1 SNHLY, CDR2 FYNNEI. The DNA for the CDR3 is TGTGCCAGCAGTGAGGGTCCGGGAGGCGAGCAGTTCTTC. The encoded protein is CASSEGPGGEQFF.

The V and J genes are TRBV7-9 and TRBJ2-5, with 7 bases matching TRBD1. Germline CDR1 and CDR2: SEHNR and FQNEAQ (reference sequence). With V trimmed by 4 bases and J by 2 bases, 7 bases remained unmatched. The CDR3 contains 15 residues. The CDR3 protein is CASSSRDRNQETQYF. The CDR3 DNA is TGTGCCAGCAGCTCCCGGGACAGAAATCAAGAGACCCAGTACTTC.

The rearrangement links TRBV7-8 to TRBJ2-5, with D perhaps TRBD2 (6 bases). Looked up from germline, CDR1 is SGHVS and CDR2 is FQNEAQ. Trimming removed 1 base at V and 4 bases at J, with 16 bases between. The CDR3 loop spans 16 amino acids. This CDR3 is CASSLVRREIGETQYF. CDR3 nucleotide sequence: TGTGCCAGCAGCTTAGTAAGACGGGAGATTGGAGAGACCCAGTACTTC.

The chain uses TRBV6-1 and TRBJ1-6; D remains ambiguous. The CDR3 totals 17 residues. V was shortened by 2 bases and J by 0 bases, with 11 bases between the two germline ends. Germline V gives CDR1 MNHNS, CDR2 SASEGT. The CDR3 spells CASSELLRSSYNSPLHF. CDR3 nucleotides: TGTGCCAGCAGTGAACTCCTTAGGAGCTCCTATAATTCACCCCTCCACTTT.

J is TRBJ2-1 and V is TRBV5-1; D is uncertain. CDR1 and CDR2 (germline): SGHRS, YFSETQ. Trimming removed 0 bases from V and 5 bases from J, with 9 bases in between. The CDR3 has 14 residues. The CDR3, as DNA: TGCGCCAGCAGCTTGGTTGTCGGTAACAATGAGCAGTTCTTC. Its protein product is CASSLVVGNNEQFF.

The genes are TRBV2 and TRBJ2-7; 9 bases are shared with TRBD1. The J segment lost 4 bases and the V segment lost 6 bases, leaving 7 bases of the junction unmatched. Per germline, CDR1 SNHLY and CDR2 FYNNEI. This CDR3 region has 14 residues. CDR3 sequence (DNA): TGTGCCAGCAGGTTCGGACAGGGGTTGTACGAGCAGTACTTC. Translation: CASRFGQGLYEQYF.

The rearrangement joins TRBV6-1 to TRBJ2-1, with TRBD1 matching 9 bases. Germline V gives CDR1 MNHNS, CDR2 SASEGT. Trimming cost V 4 bases and J 6 bases; bases outside gene matches: 16. This CDR3 has 18 residues. Here the CDR3 DNA reads TGTGCCAGCAGTGGTAACCTCGGCGGGACAGGGCGCGGCAATGAGCAGTTCTTC. Protein: CASSGNLGGTGRGNEQFF.

This chain uses TRBV4-1 with TRBJ2-1, with 11 bases identical to TRBD2. The CDR3 is 19 residues long. Unmatched junction bases numbered 12, after V lost 5 bases and J lost 0 bases. CDR1 MGHRA and CDR2 YSYEKL come from the germline V gene. This CDR3 reads CASSKLAGDSLSSYNEQFF. CDR3 DNA: TGCGCCAGCAGCAAACTAGCGGGGGACTCCTTGAGCTCCTACAATGAGCAGTTCTTC.

The CDR3 loop reads CASSVGGGTSGREQYF. Written as DNA, the CDR3 is TGTGCCAGCAGCGTAGGTGGGGGGACTAGCGGGAGAGAGCAGTACTTC. This rearrangement joins TRBV9 to TRBJ2-7, with TRBD2 matching over 14 bases. Losses at the gene ends were 0 bases for V and 7 bases for J; bases not matched to a gene: 6. The CDR3 length is 16 residues. Per germline, CDR1 SGDLS and CDR2 YYNGEE.

This chain uses TRBV11-2 with TRBJ2-5, with 13 bases fitting TRBD2. The germline V gene encodes CDR1 SGHAT and CDR2 FQNNGV. The CDR3 runs to 17 residues. Germline trimming cut 1 base from V and 4 bases from J; bases unmatched to any gene: 6. The CDR3 DNA reads as TGTGCCAGCAGCTTAGCAGGGACTAGCGGGGTGAGAGAGACCCAGTACTTC. Its protein is CASSLAGTSGVRETQYF.

The rearrangement joins TRBV5-4 to TRBJ2-5; 8 bases are a match to TRBD2. Trimming cost V 3 bases and J 4 bases; bases outside gene matches: 8. Per the germline V gene, CDR1 is SGHNT and CDR2 is YYREEE (reference sequence). The CDR3 extends over 15 amino acids. CDR3 residues: CASSSQAGAGETQYF. In nucleotides, the CDR3 is TGTGCCAGCAGCTCCCAAGCGGGGGCGGGAGAGACCCAGTACTTC.

This sequence joins TRBV18 and TRBJ1-4, with TRBD1 identical over 9 bases. The germline V gene encodes CDR1 KGHSH and CDR2 LQKENI. The CDR3 has 15 residues. V shed 4 bases, J shed 7 bases, and the junction held 7 bases outside the gene matches. The DNA of the CDR3 is TGTGCCAGCTCACTCGGGAACAGGGGGCTTGAAAAACTGTTTTTT. Translating gives CASSLGNRGLEKLFF.

The chain is built from TRBV19 and TRBJ1-1; a possible D gene is TRBD1 (5 bases). V was cut by 2 bases and J by 0 bases, with 10 bases left in between. CDR1 and CDR2 from the germline V gene are LNHDA and SQIVND (reference sequence). The CDR3 loop spans 15 amino acids. CDR3 nucleotides: TGTGCCAGTAGTATATCGAGACAGCTGAACACTGAAGCTTTCTTT. It specifies CASSISRQLNTEAFF.

This chain links TRBV7-6 with TRBJ1-5; 7 bases match TRBD1. The CDR3 sequence is 17 residues long. Germline assignment: CDR1 SGHVS and CDR2 FNYEAQ. V was clipped by 5 bases and J by 0 bases; unmatched bases: 10. DNA of the CDR3: TGTGCCAGCAGCCCCCGGGACAGCAAGAATAGCAATCAGCCCCAGCATTTT. This sequence encodes CASSPRDSKNSNQPQHF.

The chain employs TRBV7-2 and TRBJ1-1, with D uncertain. Germline V gives CDR1 SGHTA, CDR2 FQGNSA. CDR3 size: 13 residues. V lost 2 bases and J 2 bases, leaving 6 bases between the germline ends. CDR3 bases: TGTGCCAGCAGCTTAATGCGTAACACTGAAGCTTTCTTT. It codes for CASSLMRNTEAFF.

V and J are TRBV11-2 and TRBJ2-7, with 8 bases that match TRBD1. Germline V CDR1 and CDR2: SGHAT, FQNNGV. The CDR3 covers 17 residues. V shed 6 bases and J 5 bases; nucleotides not matched to a gene: 18. The CDR3 spells CASRHSTPPTTGDEQYF. Here the CDR3 DNA reads TGTGCCAGCAGGCATAGTACCCCCCCTACGACAGGGGACGAGCAGTACTTC.

The gene calls are TRBV29-1 and TRBJ2-1; D is perhaps TRBD2 (5 bases). Germline assignment: CDR1 SQVTM and CDR2 ANQGSEA. V lost 5 bases, J lost 0 bases, and 11 bases lay in between. The CDR3 is 14 amino acids. DNA for the CDR3: TGCAGCGTTTCGGTGGGGAGCTCCTACAATGAGCAGTTCTTC. This gives the protein CSVSVGSSYNEQFF.

V and J are TRBV28 and TRBJ2-5; tentative D call: TRBD1 (5 bases). This CDR3 comprises 13 residues. V lost 7 bases to trimming and J lost 1 base, with 10 bases between them. CDR1 and CDR2 (germline): MDHEN, SYDVKM. This chain's CDR3 is CASTIRAQETQYF. The CDR3 coding sequence is TGTGCCAGCACCATCAGGGCCCAAGAGACCCAGTACTTC.